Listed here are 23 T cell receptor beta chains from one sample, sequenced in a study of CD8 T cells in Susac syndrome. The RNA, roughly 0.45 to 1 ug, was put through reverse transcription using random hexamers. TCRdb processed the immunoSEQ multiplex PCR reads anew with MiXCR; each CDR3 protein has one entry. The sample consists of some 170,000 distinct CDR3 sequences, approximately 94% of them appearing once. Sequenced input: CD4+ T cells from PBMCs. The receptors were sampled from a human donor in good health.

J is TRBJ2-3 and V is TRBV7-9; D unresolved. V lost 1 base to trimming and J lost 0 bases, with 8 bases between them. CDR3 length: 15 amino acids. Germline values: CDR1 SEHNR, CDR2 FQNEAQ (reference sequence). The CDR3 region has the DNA TGTGCCAGCAGCTTAGTGCGCACCAGCACAGATACGCAGTATTTT. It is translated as CASSLVRTSTDTQYF.

The CDR3 coding sequence is TGCGCCAGCAGCCCCCACCTTCGCAATGAGCAGTTCTTC. Amino acid sequence: CASSPHLRNEQFF. J is TRBJ2-1 and V is TRBV5-1; D ambiguous. V was shortened by 4 bases and J by 6 bases, with 11 bases between the two germline ends. The CDR3 runs to 13 residues. Per germline, CDR1 SGHRS and CDR2 YFSETQ.

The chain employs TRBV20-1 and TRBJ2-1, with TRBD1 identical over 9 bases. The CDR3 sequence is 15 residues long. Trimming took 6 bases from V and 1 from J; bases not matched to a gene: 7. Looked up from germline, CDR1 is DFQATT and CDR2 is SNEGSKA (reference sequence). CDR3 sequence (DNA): TGCAGTGCATTTAGAGGGACAGGGTCCTACAATGAGCAGTTCTTC. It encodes CSAFRGTGSYNEQFF.

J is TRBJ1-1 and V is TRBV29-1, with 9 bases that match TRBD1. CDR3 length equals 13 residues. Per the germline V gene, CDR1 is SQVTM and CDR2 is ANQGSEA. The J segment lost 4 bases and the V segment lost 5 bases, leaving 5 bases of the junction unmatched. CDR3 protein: CSVSRDRVTEAFF. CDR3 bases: TGCAGCGTTTCCCGGGACAGGGTCACTGAAGCTTTCTTT.

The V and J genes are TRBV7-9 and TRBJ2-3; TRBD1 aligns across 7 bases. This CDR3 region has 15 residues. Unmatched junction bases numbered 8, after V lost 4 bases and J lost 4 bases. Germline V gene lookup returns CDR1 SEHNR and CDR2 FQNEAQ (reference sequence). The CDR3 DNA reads TGTGCCAGCAGCTCCGACAGGGCCGAGGCAGATACGCAGTATTTT. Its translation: CASSSDRAEADTQYF. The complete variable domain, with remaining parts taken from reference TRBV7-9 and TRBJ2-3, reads DTGVSQNPRHKITKRGQNVTFRCDPISEHNRLYWYRQTLGQGPEFLTYFQNEAQLEKSRLLSDRFSAERPKGSFSTLEIQRTEQGDSAMYLCASSSDRAEADTQYFGPGTRLTVL.

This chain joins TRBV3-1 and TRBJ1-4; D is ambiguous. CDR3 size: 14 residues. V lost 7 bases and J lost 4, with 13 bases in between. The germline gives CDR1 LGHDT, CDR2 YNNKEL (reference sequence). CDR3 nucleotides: TGTGCCAGCACCCGACCGGGAAATAATGAAAAACTGTTTTTT. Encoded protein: CASTRPGNNEKLFF.

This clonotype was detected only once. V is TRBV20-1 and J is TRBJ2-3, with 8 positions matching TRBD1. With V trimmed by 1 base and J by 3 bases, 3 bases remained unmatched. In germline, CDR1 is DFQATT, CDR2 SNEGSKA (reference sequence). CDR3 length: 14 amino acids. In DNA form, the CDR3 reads TGCAGTGCTAGAGGGACAGGGATAACAGATACGCAGTATTTT. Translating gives CSARGTGITDTQYF.

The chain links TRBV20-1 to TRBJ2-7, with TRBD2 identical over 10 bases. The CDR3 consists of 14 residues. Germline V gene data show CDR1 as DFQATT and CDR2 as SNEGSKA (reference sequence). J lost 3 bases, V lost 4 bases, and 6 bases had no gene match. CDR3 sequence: CSATSAGGIYEQYF. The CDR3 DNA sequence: TGCAGTGCTACCTCAGCGGGAGGGATCTACGAGCAGTACTTC.

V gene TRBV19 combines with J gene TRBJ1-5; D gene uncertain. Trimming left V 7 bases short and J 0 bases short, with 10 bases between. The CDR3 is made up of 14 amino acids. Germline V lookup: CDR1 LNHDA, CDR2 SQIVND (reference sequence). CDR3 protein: CASKLQHSNQPQHF. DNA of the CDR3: TGTGCCAGTAAACTGCAGCATAGCAATCAGCCCCAGCATTTT.

This CDR3 is CASSQDHSAQTQYF. The CDR3 DNA follows: TGCGCCAGCAGCCAAGATCACTCGGCGCAGACCCAGTACTTC. This rearrangement joins TRBV4-3 to TRBJ2-5; D is unresolved. Trimming shortened V by 0 bases and J by 6 bases, and 11 bases separated the two germline ends. Germline CDR1 is LGHNA and CDR2 is YSLEER. This CDR3 region has 14 residues.

The CDR3 region has the DNA TGTGCCTGGAGTGTACGAGAAGCTTTCTTT. It specifies CAWSVREAFF. The chain carries TRBV30 and TRBJ1-1; no clear D. Germline V lookup: CDR1 GTSNPN, CDR2 SVGIG (reference sequence). V was clipped by 0 bases and J by 8 bases, with 4 bases between them. The CDR3 is 10 amino acids.

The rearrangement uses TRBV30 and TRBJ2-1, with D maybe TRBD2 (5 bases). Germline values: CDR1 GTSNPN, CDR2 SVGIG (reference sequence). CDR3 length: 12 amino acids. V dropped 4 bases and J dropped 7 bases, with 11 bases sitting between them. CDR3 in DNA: TGTGCCTGGAAGCTAGCTGGGAATGAGCAGTTCTTC. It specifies CAWKLAGNEQFF.

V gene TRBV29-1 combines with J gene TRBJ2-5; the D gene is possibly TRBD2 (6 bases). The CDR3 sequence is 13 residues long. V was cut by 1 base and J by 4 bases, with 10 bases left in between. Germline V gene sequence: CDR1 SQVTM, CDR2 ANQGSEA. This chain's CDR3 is CSVEVSGVETQYF. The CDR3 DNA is TGCAGCGTTGAAGTTTCGGGGGTAGAGACCCAGTACTTC.

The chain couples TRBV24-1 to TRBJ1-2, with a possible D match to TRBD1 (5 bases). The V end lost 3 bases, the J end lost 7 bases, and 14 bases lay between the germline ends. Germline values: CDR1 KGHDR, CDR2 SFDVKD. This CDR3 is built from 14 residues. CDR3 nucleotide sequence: TGTGCCACCAGTGATACAGGCGGATTACTTGGCTACACCTTC. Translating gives CATSDTGGLLGYTF.

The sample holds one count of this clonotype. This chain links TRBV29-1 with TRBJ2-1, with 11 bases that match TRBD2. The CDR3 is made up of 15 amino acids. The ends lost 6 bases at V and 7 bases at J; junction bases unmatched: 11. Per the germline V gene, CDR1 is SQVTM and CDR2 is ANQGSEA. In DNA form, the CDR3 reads TGCAGCGTGCCAATAGCGGGAGGGTTCCGTAATGAGCAGTTCTTC. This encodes CSVPIAGGFRNEQFF.

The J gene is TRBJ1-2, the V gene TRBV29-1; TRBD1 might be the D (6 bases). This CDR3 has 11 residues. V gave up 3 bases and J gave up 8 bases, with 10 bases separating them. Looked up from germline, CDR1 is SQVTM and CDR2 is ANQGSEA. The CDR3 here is CSVETGVGYTF. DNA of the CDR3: TGCAGCGTTGAGACAGGCGTAGGCTACACCTTC.

The CDR3: CASSWGLSSYEQYF. CDR3 bases: TGTGCCAGCAGTTGGGGCCTCAGCTCCTACGAGCAGTACTTC. J is TRBJ2-7 and V is TRBV27, with D perhaps matching TRBD1 (5 bases). Germline V lookup: CDR1 MNHEY, CDR2 SMNVEV (reference sequence). The CDR3 has 14 residues. The V end was cut by 4 bases, the J end by 0 bases, with 10 bases between.

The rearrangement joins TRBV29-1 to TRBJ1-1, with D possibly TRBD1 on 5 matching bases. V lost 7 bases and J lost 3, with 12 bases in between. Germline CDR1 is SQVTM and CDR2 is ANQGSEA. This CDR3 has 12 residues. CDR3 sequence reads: CSGQRGDTEAFF. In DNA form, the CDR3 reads TGCAGCGGGCAGAGAGGGGACACTGAAGCTTTCTTT.

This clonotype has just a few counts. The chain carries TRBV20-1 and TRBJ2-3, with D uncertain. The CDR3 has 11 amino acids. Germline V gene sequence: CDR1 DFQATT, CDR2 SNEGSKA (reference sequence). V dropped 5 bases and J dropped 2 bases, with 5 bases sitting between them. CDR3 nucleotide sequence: TGCAGTGCTGGCTCCACAGATACGCAGTATTTT. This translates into CSAGSTDTQYF.

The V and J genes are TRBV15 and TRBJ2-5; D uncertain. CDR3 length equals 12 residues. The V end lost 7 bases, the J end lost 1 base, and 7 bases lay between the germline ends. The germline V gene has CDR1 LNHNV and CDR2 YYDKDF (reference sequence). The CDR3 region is CATKGSQETQYF. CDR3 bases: TGTGCCACCAAGGGCAGCCAAGAGACCCAGTACTTC.

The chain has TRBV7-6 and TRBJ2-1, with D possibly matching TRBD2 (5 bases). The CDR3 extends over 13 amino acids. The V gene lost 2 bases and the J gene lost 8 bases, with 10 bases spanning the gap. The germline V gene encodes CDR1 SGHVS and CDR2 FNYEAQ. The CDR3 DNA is TGTGCCAGCAGCTTAACTAGTTTCTATGAGCAGTTCTTC. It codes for CASSLTSFYEQFF.

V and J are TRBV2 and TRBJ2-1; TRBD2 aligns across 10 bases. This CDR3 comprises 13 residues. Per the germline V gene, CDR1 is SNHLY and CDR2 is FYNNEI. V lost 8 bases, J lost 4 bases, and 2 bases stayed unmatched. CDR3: CASEAGGYNEQFF. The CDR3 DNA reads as TGTGCCAGCGAAGCGGGAGGGTACAATGAGCAGTTCTTC.

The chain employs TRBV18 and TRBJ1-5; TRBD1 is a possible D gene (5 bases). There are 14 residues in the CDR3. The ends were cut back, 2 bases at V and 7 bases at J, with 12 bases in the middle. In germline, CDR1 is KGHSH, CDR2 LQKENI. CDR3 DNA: TGTGCCAGCTCACCAGGGGCCGGGGGGCAGCCCCAGCATTTT. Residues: CASSPGAGGQPQHF.